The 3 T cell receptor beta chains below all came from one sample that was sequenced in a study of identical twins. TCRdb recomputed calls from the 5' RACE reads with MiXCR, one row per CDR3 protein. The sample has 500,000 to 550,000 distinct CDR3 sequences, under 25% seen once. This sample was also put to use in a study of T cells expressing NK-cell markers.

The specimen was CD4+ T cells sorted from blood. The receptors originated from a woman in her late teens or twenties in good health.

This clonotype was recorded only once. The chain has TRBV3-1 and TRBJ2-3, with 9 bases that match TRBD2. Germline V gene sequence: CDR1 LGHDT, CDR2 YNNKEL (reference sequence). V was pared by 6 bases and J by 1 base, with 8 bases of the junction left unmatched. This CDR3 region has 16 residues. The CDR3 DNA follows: TGTGCCAGCAGTCCGATAGCGGGAGAGGGCACAGATACGCAGTATTTT. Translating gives CASSPIAGEGTDTQYF.

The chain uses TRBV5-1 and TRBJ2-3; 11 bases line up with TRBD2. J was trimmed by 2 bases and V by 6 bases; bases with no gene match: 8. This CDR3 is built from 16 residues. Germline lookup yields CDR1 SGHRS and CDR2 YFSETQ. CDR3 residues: CASIGLAGSATDTQYF. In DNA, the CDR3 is TGCGCCAGCATCGGACTAGCGGGTTCTGCCACAGATACGCAGTATTTT.

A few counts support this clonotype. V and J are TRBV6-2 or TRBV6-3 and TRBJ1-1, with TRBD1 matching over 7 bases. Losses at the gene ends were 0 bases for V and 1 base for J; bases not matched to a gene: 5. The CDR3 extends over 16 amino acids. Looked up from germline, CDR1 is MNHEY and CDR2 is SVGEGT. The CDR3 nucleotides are TGTGCCAGCAGTTACTCGTGGGACAGCCCGAACACTGAAGCTTTCTTT. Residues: CASSYSWDSPNTEAFF.